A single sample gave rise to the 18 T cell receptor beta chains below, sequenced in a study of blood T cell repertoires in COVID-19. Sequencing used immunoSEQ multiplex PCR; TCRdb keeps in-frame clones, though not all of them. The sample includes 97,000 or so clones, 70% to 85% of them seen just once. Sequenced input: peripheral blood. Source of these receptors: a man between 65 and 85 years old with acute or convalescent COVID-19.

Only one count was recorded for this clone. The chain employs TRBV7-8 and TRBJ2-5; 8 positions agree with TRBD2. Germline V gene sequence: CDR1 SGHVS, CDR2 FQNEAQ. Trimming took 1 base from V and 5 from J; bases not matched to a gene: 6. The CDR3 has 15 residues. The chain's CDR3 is CASSLESGGIETQYF. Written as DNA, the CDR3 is TGTGCCAGCAGCTTAGAGAGCGGGGGTATCGAGACCCAGTACTTC.

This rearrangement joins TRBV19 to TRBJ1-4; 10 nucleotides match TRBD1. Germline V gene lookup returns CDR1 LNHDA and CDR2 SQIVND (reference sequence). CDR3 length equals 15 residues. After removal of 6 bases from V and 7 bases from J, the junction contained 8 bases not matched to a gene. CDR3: CASRPGGDRGEKLFF. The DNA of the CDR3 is TGTGCCAGTAGGCCCGGAGGGGACAGGGGTGAAAAACTGTTTTTT.

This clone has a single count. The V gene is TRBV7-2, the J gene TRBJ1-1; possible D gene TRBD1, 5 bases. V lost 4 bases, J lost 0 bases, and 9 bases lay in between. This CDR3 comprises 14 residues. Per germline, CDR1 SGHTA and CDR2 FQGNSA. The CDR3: CASSWGGMNTEAFF. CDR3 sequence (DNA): TGTGCCAGCAGCTGGGGGGGGATGAACACTGAAGCTTTCTTT.

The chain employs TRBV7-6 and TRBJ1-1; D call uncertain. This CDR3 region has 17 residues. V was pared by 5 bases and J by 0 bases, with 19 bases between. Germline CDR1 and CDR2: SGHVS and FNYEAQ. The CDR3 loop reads CASSEVVGITLNTEAFF. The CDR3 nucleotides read TGTGCCAGCAGCGAGGTAGTGGGTATTACCCTGAACACTGAAGCTTTCTTT.

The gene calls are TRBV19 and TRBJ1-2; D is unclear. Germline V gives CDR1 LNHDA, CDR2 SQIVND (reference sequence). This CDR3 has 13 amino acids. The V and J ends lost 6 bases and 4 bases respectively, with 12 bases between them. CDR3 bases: TGTGCCAGTAGACTTGCGGCTGGCTATGGCTACACCTTC. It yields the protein CASRLAAGYGYTF.

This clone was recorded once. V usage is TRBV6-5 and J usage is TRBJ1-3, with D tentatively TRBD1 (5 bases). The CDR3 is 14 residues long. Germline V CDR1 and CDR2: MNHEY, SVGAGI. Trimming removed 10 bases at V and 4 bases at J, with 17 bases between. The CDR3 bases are TGTGCCACCTCGGGGGTCCTCTCAGGAAACACCATATATTTT. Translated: CATSGVLSGNTIYF.

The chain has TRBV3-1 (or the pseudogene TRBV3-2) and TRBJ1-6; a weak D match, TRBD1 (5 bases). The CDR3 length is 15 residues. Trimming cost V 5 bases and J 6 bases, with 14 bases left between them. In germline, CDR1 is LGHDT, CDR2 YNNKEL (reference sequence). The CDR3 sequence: CASSSGHRSNSPLHF. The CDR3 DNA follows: TGTGCCAGCAGCTCGGGCCACAGGTCTAATTCACCCCTCCACTTT.

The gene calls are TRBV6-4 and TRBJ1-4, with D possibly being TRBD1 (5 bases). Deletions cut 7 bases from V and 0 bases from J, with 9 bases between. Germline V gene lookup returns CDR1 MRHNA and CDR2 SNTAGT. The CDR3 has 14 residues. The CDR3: CASIDSTTNEKLFF. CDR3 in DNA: TGTGCCAGCATAGACAGCACAACTAATGAAAAACTGTTTTTT.

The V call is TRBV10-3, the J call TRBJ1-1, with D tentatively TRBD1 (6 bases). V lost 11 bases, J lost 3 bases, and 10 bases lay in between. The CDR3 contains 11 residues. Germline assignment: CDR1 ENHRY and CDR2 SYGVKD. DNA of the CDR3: TGTGCCTCGAAGGGGGACACTGAAGCTTTCTTT. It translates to CASKGDTEAFF.

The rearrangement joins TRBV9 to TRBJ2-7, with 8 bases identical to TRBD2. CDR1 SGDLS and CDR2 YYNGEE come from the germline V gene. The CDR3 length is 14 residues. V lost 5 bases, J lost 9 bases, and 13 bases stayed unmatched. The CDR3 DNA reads TGTGCCAGCAGTGGGAGGAGCGGGAGTGACTGGCAGTACTTC. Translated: CASSGRSGSDWQYF.

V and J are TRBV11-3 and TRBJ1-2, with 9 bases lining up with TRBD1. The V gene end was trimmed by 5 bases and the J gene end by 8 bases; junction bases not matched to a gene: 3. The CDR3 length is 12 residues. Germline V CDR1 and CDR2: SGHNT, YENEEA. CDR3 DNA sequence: TGTGCCAGCAGCCGACAGGGGGAGGGCTACACCTTC. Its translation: CASSRQGEGYTF.

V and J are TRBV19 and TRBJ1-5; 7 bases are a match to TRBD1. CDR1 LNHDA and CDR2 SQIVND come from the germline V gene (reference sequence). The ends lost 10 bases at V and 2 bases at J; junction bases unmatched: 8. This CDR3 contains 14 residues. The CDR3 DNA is TGTGCCACCCTAGACAGGGCTGGCAATCAGCCCCAGCATTTT. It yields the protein CATLDRAGNQPQHF. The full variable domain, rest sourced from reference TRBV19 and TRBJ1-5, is DGGITQSPKYLFRKEGQNVTLSCEQNLNHDAMYWYRQDPGQGLRLIYYSQIVNDFQKGDIAEGYSVSREKKESFPLTVTSAQKNPTAFYLCATLDRAGNQPQHFGDGTRLSIL.

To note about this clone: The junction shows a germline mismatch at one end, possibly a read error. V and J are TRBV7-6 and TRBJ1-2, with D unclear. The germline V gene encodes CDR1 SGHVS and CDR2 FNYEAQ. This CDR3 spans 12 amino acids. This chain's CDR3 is CASSRLGGWVSF. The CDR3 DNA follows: TGTGCCAGCAGCCGCCTGGGAGGCTGGGTCTCCTTC.

CDR3 DNA: TGTGCCAGCAGCCAGGACAGGGGGTCTTACAATGAGCAGTTCTTC. Encoded protein: CASSQDRGSYNEQFF. The chain employs TRBV2 and TRBJ2-1, with TRBD1 matching 10 bases. This CDR3 spans 15 amino acids. Trimming took 6 bases from V and 4 from J; bases not matched to a gene: 6. CDR1 is SNHLY, CDR2 FYNNEI, per germline.

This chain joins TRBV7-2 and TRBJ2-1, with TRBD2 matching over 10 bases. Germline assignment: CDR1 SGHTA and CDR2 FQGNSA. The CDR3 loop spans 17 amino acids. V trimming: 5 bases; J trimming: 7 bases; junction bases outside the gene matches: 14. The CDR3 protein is CASSPRLAGLFGNEQFF. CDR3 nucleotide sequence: TGTGCCAGCAGCCCTCGACTAGCGGGTCTCTTTGGGAATGAGCAGTTCTTC.

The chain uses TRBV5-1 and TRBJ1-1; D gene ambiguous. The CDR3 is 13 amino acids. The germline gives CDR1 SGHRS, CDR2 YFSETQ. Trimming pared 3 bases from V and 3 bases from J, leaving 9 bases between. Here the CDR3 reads CASSSQEDTEAFF. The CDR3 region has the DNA TGCGCCAGCAGCTCGCAGGAGGACACTGAAGCTTTCTTT. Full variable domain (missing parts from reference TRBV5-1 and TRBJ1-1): KAGVTQTPRYLIKTRGQQVTLSCSPISGHRSVSWYQQTPGQGLQFLFEYFSETQRNKGNFPGRFSGRQFSNSRSEMNVSTLELGDSALYLCASSSQEDTEAFFGQGTRLTVV.

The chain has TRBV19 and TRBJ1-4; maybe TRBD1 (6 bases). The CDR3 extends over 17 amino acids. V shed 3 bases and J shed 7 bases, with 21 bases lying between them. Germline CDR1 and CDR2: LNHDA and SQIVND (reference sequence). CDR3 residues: CASSIRPPQGGTEKLFF. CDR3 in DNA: TGTGCCAGTAGTATTCGGCCCCCACAGGGAGGGACTGAAAAACTGTTTTTT. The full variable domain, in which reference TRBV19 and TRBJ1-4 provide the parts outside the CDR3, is DGGITQSPKYLFRKEGQNVTLSCEQNLNHDAMYWYRQDPGQGLRLIYYSQIVNDFQKGDIAEGYSVSREKKESFPLTVTSAQKNPTAFYLCASSIRPPQGGTEKLFFGSGTQLSVL.

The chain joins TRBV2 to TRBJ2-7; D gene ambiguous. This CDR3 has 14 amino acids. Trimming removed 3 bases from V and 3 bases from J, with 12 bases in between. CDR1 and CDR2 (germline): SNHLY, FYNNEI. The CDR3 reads CASSDRLKNYEQYF. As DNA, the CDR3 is TGTGCCAGCAGTGATAGACTCAAAAACTACGAGCAGTACTTC.